This TCR beta chain is drawn from a study of tumor-infiltrating lymphocytes in localized non-small cell lung cancer. Study details: Tumor tissue and non-adjacent uninvolved lung came from each patient.

Study-level findings and limits: Each assay used a separate piece of the same tissue. No T-cell fraction difference was seen between IM1 and IM2 tumors. Only some patients had TCR sequencing, depending on available tissue.

Note on this clone: Its cognate antigen is unknown.

Using immunoSEQ multiplex PCR, the repertoire was profiled, and TCRdb retains in-frame clones only, with some absent. The sample lists some 14,000 clones, 60% to 80% seen once, with 14% in the top ten. V dropped 6 bases and J dropped 0 bases, with 14 bases sitting between them. The length of the CDR3 is 16 residues. Germline CDR1 and CDR2: MDHEN and SYDVKM. The sequence came from a human donor with non-small cell lung cancer. Sequences were obtained from uninvolved lung tissue not adjacent to the tumor. The chain uses TRBV28 and TRBJ1-4; D not certain. CDR3 in amino acids: CASRHTELATNEKLFF. The CDR3 nucleotides read TGTGCCAGCAGACATACGGAGCTTGCAACTAATGAAAAACTGTTTTTT.